This record covers a single TCR beta chain. Its matching antigen is unknown. The CDR3 is made up of 18 amino acids. V lost 2 bases, J lost 5 bases, and 12 bases stayed unmatched. CDR1 KGHSH and CDR2 LQKENI come from the germline V gene. The record originates from a study of T cell responses to AZD1222 COVID-19 vaccine. Study-level results: Spike-specific TCR depth and breadth grew after two AZD1222 doses. Donors in the cohort were predominantly white British and more often female, and clonal diversity was possibly underestimated.

TCRdb's copy holds only in-frame clones and misses some; the assay was immunoSEQ multiplex PCR. The data show about 85,000 clones, around 88% seen once. Sequences were derived from peripheral blood, sampled on day 0 of MenACWY control vaccination. The chain is built from TRBV18 and TRBJ2-2, with 9 positions matching TRBD1. The clonotype originates from an adult in good health. CDR3 sequence: CASSPEVSGQGRTGELFF. In DNA form, the CDR3 reads TGTGCCAGCTCACCAGAAGTATCGGGACAGGGTCGGACCGGGGAGCTGTTTTTT.